These T cell receptor beta chains were read from a single sample in a study of response to subunit inactivated influenza vaccine. TCRdb ran MiXCR on the RT-PCR reads and lists one entry per CDR3 protein. The sample has fewer than 550,000 distinct CDR3 sequences, over 25% seen once; the top ten hold 1.5% to 2%. This specimen consisted of CD4+ T cells sorted from PBMCs, obtained approximately 5 days after vaccination. The source of these receptors is a man aged 50 to 60 who received an inactivated influenza vaccine. The CDR3 runs from the conserved cysteine through the conserved F or W. The D gene is left open where the match is weak. Size tells how often a clone was seen (once, few, many) or the class of an expanded clone, and some rows leave it out.

TRBV28,few,TRBJ2-7,.,TGTGCCAGCAGGATACAGGGATACGAGCAGTACTTC,CASRIQGYEQYF
TRBV4-1,.,TRBJ2-1,.,TGCGCCAGCAGCCGACGTGCCCTCAGGGGGGAGCTATACAATGAGCAGTTCTTC,CASSRRALRGELYNEQFF
TRBV6-2/TRBV6-3,once,TRBJ1-4,TRBD1,TGTGCCAGCAGTTACTCCTCCGGGACAGGGAGTGAAAAACTGTTTTTT,CASSYSSGTGSEKLFF
TRBV20-1,.,TRBJ2-7,.,TGCAGTGCTGGCAGGGACCTAAGCTCCTACGAGCAGTACTTC,CSAGRDLSSYEQYF
TRBV20-1,.,TRBJ2-3,.,TGCAGTGCTAGGGGGAACACAGATACGCAGTATTTT,CSARGNTDTQYF
TRBV7-9,.,TRBJ2-1,.,TGTGCCAGCACCCACCTGAGGACAACGTACAATGAGCAGTTCTTC,CASTHLRTTYNEQFF
TRBV24-1,few,TRBJ2-1,.,TGTGCCACCAGTGAACCTCGGACCACCTACAATGAGCAGTTCTTC,CATSEPRTTYNEQFF
TRBV2,few,TRBJ2-7,.,TGTGCCAGCGCAGGGGCTACTGACTACGAGCAGTACTTC,CASAGATDYEQYF
TRBV28,.,TRBJ1-2,.,TGTGCCAGCAGGAGGGGAAGCTCCCGTAACTATGGCTACACCTTC,CASRRGSSRNYGYTF
TRBV2,.,TRBJ2-1,TRBD2,TGTGCCTGCAGTGCAACTAGCGGGAGGGCCAGTAGGATCAATGAGCAGTTCTTC,CACSATSGRASRINEQFF
TRBV12-3/TRBV12-4,few,TRBJ1-5,.,TGTGCCAGCAGCAGGGGAACCAGCAATCAGCCCCAGCATTTT,CASSRGTSNQPQHF
TRBV28,.,TRBJ2-7,TRBD2,TGTGCCAGCAGTTTAATCTCACTAGCGGGGATATACGAGCAGTACTTC,CASSLISLAGIYEQYF
TRBV25-1,few,TRBJ1-6,TRBD1,TGTGCCAGCAGTTACAACAGGGGCACACCCCTCCACTTT,CASSYNRGTPLHF
TRBV20-1,few,TRBJ2-1,.,TGCAGTGCTAGATCCCGGGGGCTAGCGCCGAGTGAGCAGTTCTTC,CSARSRGLAPSEQFF
TRBV3-1,.,TRBJ2-7,.,TGTGCCAGCAGCCAAGACGAATCGTACGAGCAGTACTTC,CASSQDESYEQYF
TRBV7-9,.,TRBJ2-1,.,TGTGCCAGCAGCTTAACGGTACTAACAGGGCCCCTCAATGAGCAGTTCTTC,CASSLTVLTGPLNEQFF
TRBV7-2,.,TRBJ2-3,.,TGTGCCAGCAGCCTACCACGAGATACGCAGTATTTT,CASSLPRDTQYF
TRBV20-1,.,TRBJ2-1,.,TGCAGTGCTAGAGCGCAGTACAATGAGCAGTTCTTC,CSARAQYNEQFF
TRBV6-1,.,TRBJ2-5,.,TGTGCCAGCACCCCCCCAGGGGCGGGTCAAGAGACCCAGTACTTC,CASTPPGAGQETQYF
TRBV7-8,few,TRBJ2-7,.,TGTGCCAGCAGCTTAACACAGGGAGCTCGCTCCTACGAGCAGTACTTC,CASSLTQGARSYEQYF
TRBV30,few,TRBJ2-2,.,TGTGCCTTACAGCGGCGTGGGGCCGGGGAGCTGTTTTTT,CALQRRGAGELFF
TRBV4-3,.,TRBJ2-3,.,TGCGCCAGCAGCACTGGAGGGTATACGCAGTATTTT,CASSTGGYTQYF
TRBV12-3/TRBV12-4,.,TRBJ1-5,.,TGTGCCAGCAGTAGCCAGGCGGGGAATCAGCCCCAGCATTTT,CASSSQAGNQPQHF
TRBV4-2,.,TRBJ1-5,TRBD1,TGTGCCAGCAGCCGCGGACAGGGATGGAGCAATCAGCCCCAGCATTTT,CASSRGQGWSNQPQHF
TRBV29-1,.,TRBJ2-5,.,TGCAGCGTTGATAGACAGTCCCAAGAGACCCAGTACTTC,CSVDRQSQETQYF
TRBV20-1,few,TRBJ2-7,TRBD2,TGCAGTGCCTGCTCAGAGCTAGCGGGCAACGAGCAGTACTTC,CSACSELAGNEQYF
TRBV7-2,.,TRBJ1-2,.,TGTGCCAGCAGCCCGGCGGGAGGGCTCTCTAACTATGGCTACACCTTC,CASSPAGGLSNYGYTF